This TCR beta chain comes out of a study of blood T cell repertoires in COVID-19. Study-wide background: From the United States, Italy and Spain came samples of acute and convalescent COVID-19. T cells, B-cell-depleted T cells, or PBMCs provided the cDNA or gDNA that served as material.

Authors' methods: By means of reference gene primer amplification, nucleated cell counts were estimated. TCRdb's table, derived via immunoSEQ multiplex PCR, lists solely in-frame clones and lacks some. V, J and clone size derive from that table, while D and trimming were established from the DNA sequence. The sample yields approximately 190,000 clones, roughly 79% seen once. Trimming shortened V by 0 bases and J by 8 bases, and 2 bases separated the two germline ends. This CDR3 spans 12 amino acids. Looked up from germline, CDR1 is SGHTA and CDR2 is FQGNSA. Sequencing was done on a sample of peripheral blood. The TCR sequence derives from a human donor with acute or convalescent COVID-19. The donor label of this sample is uncertain. This chain connects TRBV7-2 to TRBJ1-6; D gene ambiguous. The CDR3: CASSLAYSPLHF. Here the CDR3 DNA reads TGTGCCAGCAGCTTAGCCTATTCACCCCTCCACTTT.